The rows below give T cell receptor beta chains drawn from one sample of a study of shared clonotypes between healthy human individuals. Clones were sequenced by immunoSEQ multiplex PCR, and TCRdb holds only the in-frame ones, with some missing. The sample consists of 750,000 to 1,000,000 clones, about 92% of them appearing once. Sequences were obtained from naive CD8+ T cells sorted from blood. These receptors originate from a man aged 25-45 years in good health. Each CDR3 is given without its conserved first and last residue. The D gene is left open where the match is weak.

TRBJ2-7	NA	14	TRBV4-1	ASSQVPQAGLYEQY
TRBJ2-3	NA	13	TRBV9	ASSVDPSGTDTQY
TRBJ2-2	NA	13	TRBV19	ASSIWQLNTGELF
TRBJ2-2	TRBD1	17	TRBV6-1	ASSEPRDREGQNTGELF
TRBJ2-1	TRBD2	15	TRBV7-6	ASSSTPSGSFYNEQF
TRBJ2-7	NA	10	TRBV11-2	ASSSSAYEQY
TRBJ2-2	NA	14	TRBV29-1	SVELGRGLATGELF
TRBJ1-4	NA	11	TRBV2	ATPGATNEKLF
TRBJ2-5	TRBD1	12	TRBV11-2	ASSSMTGGETQY
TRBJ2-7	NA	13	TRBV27	ASSYTASVGYEQY
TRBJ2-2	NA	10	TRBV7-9	ASSQGSGELF
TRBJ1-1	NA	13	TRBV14	ASRNEGGMNTEAF
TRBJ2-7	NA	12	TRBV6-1	ASSEIGVGYEQY
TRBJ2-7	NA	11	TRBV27	ASSSSGATEQY
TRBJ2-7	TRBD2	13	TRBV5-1	ASSALAGGSYEQY
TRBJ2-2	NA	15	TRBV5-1	ASSLGVVIPNTGELF
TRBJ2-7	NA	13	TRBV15	ATSRGPGSTYEQY
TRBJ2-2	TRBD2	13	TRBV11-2	ASSFLAGVPGELF
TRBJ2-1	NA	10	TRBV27	ASSLRGIEQF
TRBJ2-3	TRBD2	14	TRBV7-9	ASSPRTSESTDTQY
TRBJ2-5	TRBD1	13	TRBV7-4	ASSSRQGVRETQY
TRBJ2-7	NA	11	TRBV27	ASSQEGTYEQY
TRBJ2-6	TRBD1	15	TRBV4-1	ASSPGQGPSGANVLT
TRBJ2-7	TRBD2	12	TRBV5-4	ASSSLAGVYEQY
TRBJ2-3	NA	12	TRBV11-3	ASSSGLAGCTQY
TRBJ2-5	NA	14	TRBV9	ASSGNPSDFAETQY
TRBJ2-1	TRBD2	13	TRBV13	ASSTLAGVSNEQF
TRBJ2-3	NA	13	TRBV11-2	ASSSTSGVTDTQY
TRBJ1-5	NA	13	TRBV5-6	ASSLTGAGNQPQH
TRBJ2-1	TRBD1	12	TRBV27	ASRGTGHFNEQF
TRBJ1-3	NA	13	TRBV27	ASSSGPSSGNTIY
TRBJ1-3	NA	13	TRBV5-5	ASSLEAGSGNTIY
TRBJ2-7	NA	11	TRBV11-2	ASSSGFSYEQY
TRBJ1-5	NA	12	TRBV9	ASSVGFSNQPQH
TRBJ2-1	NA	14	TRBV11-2	ASSLDGTGNYNEQF
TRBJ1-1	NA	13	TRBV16	ASSPRLAENTEAF
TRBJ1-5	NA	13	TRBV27	ASSLTVGGNQPQH
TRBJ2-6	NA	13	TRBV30	AWSEGGSGANVLT
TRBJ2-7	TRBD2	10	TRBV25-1	ASSETAGEQY
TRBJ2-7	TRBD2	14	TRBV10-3	AISAPRGAKTYEQY
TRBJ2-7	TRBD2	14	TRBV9	ASSAFGTSGPYEQY
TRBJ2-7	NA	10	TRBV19	ASSNSDYEQY
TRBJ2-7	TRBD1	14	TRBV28	ASSLLGGLFPYEQY
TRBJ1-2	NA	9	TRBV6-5	ASINGAIYT
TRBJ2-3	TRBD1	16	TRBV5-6	ASSLRVGTGVPTDTQY
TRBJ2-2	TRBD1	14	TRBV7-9	ASSPRANRGPGELF
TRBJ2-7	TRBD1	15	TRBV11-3	ASSYHRTGRNAYEQY
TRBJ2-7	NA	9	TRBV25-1	ASSVAYEQY
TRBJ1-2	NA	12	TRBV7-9	ASSPPGTDYGYT
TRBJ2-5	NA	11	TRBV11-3	ASSLRLGETQY
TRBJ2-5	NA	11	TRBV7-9	ASIAGQQETQY
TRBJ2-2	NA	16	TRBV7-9	ASSLAFPWTENTGELF
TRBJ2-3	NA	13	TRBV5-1	ASSASPGEEDTQY
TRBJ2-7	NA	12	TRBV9	ASSVALAGYEQY
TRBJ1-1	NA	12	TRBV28	ASSFPSRNTEAF
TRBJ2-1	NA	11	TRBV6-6	ASSYLGGYEQF
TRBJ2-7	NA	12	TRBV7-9	ASSETGSSYEQY
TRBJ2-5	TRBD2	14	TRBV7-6	ASRAGGRAPRETQY